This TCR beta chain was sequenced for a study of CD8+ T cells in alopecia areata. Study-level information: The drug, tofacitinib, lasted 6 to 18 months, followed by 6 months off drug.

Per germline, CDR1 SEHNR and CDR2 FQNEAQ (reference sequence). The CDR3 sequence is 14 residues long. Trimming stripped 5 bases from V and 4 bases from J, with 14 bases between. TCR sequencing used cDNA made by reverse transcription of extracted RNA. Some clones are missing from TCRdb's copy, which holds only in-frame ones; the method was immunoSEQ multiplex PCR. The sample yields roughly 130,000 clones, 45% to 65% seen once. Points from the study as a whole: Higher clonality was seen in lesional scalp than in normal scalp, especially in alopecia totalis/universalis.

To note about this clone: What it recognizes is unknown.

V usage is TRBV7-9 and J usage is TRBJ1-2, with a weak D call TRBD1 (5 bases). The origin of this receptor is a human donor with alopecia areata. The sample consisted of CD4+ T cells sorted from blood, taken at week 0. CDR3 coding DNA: TGTGCCAGCAGCCCCCGGGACCCAACCTATGGCTACACCTTC. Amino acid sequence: CASSPRDPTYGYTF.